Following are 23 T cell receptor beta chains from one sample sequenced in a study of CD8+ T cells in alopecia areata. The treatment here: oral pan-JAK inhibitor, 5-10 mg twice daily. RNA was isolated and reverse transcribed to cDNA, the sequencing template. TCRdb's copy holds only in-frame clones and misses some; the assay was immunoSEQ multiplex PCR. The data show roughly 73,000 clones, 29% seen once. Sequenced material: CD8+ T cells sorted from blood, taken at week 4, from a patient treated with tofacitinib. These receptors were collected from a human donor with alopecia areata.

This clone was counted only a few times. The chain combines TRBV27 with TRBJ2-7, with 14 nucleotides matching TRBD2. The CDR3 consists of 15 residues. Germline values: CDR1 MNHEY, CDR2 SMNVEV (reference sequence). V gave up 5 bases and J gave up 7 bases; unmatched junction bases: 7. The CDR3: CASSRGTSGSWEQYF. In DNA, the CDR3 is TGTGCCAGCAGTCGAGGGACTAGCGGGAGTTGGGAGCAGTACTTC.

The rearrangement uses TRBV4-2 and TRBJ2-2; D is possibly TRBD2 (5 bases). V lost 1 base, J lost 5 bases, and 20 bases lay in between. The germline gives CDR1 LGHNA, CDR2 YNFKEQ. The CDR3 sequence is 18 residues long. CDR3 nucleotide sequence: TGTGCCAGCAGCCAAGTGGGTCCAGCGGACCTGGGTACCGGGGAGCTGTTTTTT. Encoded protein: CASSQVGPADLGTGELFF.

This clone showed up just once. J is TRBJ1-2 and V is TRBV6-6; D is perhaps TRBD1 (6 bases). Trimming pared 7 bases from V and 6 bases from J, leaving 21 bases between. Looked up from germline, CDR1 is MNHNY and CDR2 is SVGAGI (reference sequence). CDR3 length: 15 amino acids. CDR3 protein: CASTLHQGNPNGYTF. Here the CDR3 DNA reads TGTGCCAGCACCCTCCACCAGGGGAATCCGAATGGCTACACCTTC.

This clone was counted only a few times. This chain joins TRBV28 and TRBJ2-3; 7 nucleotides match TRBD1. Germline CDR1 and CDR2: MDHEN and SYDVKM. This CDR3 has 15 residues. With 3 bases clipped from V and 1 base from J, the junction kept 4 bases outside the gene matches. CDR3 amino acids: CASSFRDSRTDTQYF. CDR3 nucleotides: TGTGCCAGCAGTTTCCGGGACAGCCGCACAGATACGCAGTATTTT.

The rearrangement links TRBV29-1 to TRBJ2-7, with 13 bases matching TRBD2. CDR1 is SQVTM and CDR2 is ANQGSEA in the germline V gene. V shed 4 bases and J 3 bases; nucleotides not matched to a gene: 3. CDR3 size: 14 residues. CDR3 in amino acids: CSVAGLAGVYEQYF. In DNA form, the CDR3 reads TGCAGCGTTGCTGGACTAGCGGGAGTCTACGAGCAGTACTTC.

In its sample, this clone was seen a few times. The chain links TRBV25-1 to TRBJ2-1, with D perhaps TRBD2 (5 bases). CDR1 and CDR2 from the germline V gene are MGHDK and SYGVNS. The CDR3 runs 12 residues. The ends were cut back, 4 bases at V and 13 bases at J, with 14 bases in the middle. CDR3 region: CASSAQLGAQFF. CDR3 coding DNA: TGTGCCAGCAGTGCGCAACTAGGCGCCCAGTTCTTC.

This chain links TRBV2 with TRBJ1-4; no definite D call. V was cut by 7 bases and J by 2 bases, with 14 bases left in between. Germline assignment: CDR1 SNHLY and CDR2 FYNNEI. This CDR3 is built from 15 residues. The CDR3: CASNHLTDTNEKLFF. CDR3 coding DNA: TGTGCCAGCAACCATCTGACGGATACTAATGAAAAACTGTTTTTT.

This clone has a count of ten or more. The chain has TRBV7-9 and TRBJ2-7, with 7 bases identical to TRBD1. From germline, CDR1 is SEHNR and CDR2 FQNEAQ (reference sequence). With V trimmed by 6 bases and J by 4 bases, 12 bases remained unmatched. The CDR3 length is 15 residues. The chain's CDR3 is CASSRPGQRTYEQYF. The CDR3 DNA follows: TGTGCCAGCAGTCGACCGGGACAGCGTACTTACGAGCAGTACTTC.

This clone was seen a handful of times. The V gene is TRBV30, the J gene TRBJ2-5, with a weak D call TRBD2 (6 bases). The CDR3 is made up of 15 amino acids. The germline gives CDR1 GTSNPN, CDR2 SVGIG (reference sequence). Between the trimmed V and J ends, which lost 8 bases and 4 bases, there was a span of 23 bases. The CDR3 DNA reads TGTGCCGGTCAGACTCGGGACTCCGCTCCAGAGACCCAGTACTTC. It codes for CAGQTRDSAPETQYF.

The chain combines TRBV7-9 with TRBJ2-1; 7 bases are a match to TRBD2. The germline V gene has CDR1 SEHNR and CDR2 FQNEAQ (reference sequence). The CDR3 sequence is 13 residues long. Unmatched junction bases numbered 6, after V lost 7 bases and J lost 6 bases. CDR3 nucleotides: TGTGCCAGCACCCCGGGAGGAGGCAATGAGCAGTTCTTC. It encodes CASTPGGGNEQFF. Combining the CDR3 with reference TRBV7-9 and TRBJ2-1 gives the whole variable domain DTGVSQNPRHKITKRGQNVTFRCDPISEHNRLYWYRQTLGQGPEFLTYFQNEAQLEKSRLLSDRFSAERPKGSFSTLEIQRTEQGDSAMYLCASTPGGGNEQFFGPGTRLTVL.

This clone appeared a single time. The chain carries TRBV30 and TRBJ2-7; perhaps D is TRBD1 or TRBD2 (5 bases each). This CDR3 has 12 residues. Trimming took off 7 bases at V and 7 bases at J, with 17 bases between the two ends. Germline-derived CDR1 and CDR2 are GTSNPN and SVGIG (reference sequence). CDR3 sequence reads: CASEDGAGEQYF. CDR3 nucleotide sequence: TGTGCCTCCGAGGACGGGGCTGGTGAGCAGTACTTC.

This chain joins TRBV4-3 and TRBJ2-7; D is possibly TRBD1 (6 bases). Trimming pared 3 bases from V and 1 base from J, leaving 13 bases between. The length of the CDR3 is 15 residues. Germline values: CDR1 LGHNA, CDR2 YSLEER. CDR3 sequence: CASSQGAGVSYEQYF. CDR3 sequence (DNA): TGCGCCAGCAGCCAGGGGGCAGGGGTGTCCTACGAGCAGTACTTC.

Only a few counts were recorded for this clone. The rearrangement joins TRBV29-1 to TRBJ2-2, with TRBD1 matching over 8 bases. The CDR3 contains 13 residues. The V segment lost 5 bases and the J segment 7 bases; nucleotides outside the gene matches: 6. The germline CDR1 and CDR2 sequences are SQVTM and ANQGSEA. CDR3 nucleotide sequence: TGCAGCGTTCCAGGGGGCGCTAACGGGGAGCTGTTTTTT. Translation: CSVPGGANGELFF.

The J gene is TRBJ2-7, the V gene TRBV7-9, with TRBD1 matching 10 bases. The CDR3 sequence is 15 residues long. Germline assignment: CDR1 SEHNR and CDR2 FQNEAQ (reference sequence). Trimming at V came to 3 bases and at J to 3 bases, leaving 5 bases not matched to a gene. CDR3: CASSLEGTGVYEQYF. Written as DNA, the CDR3 is TGTGCCAGCAGCTTGGAGGGGACAGGGGTCTACGAGCAGTACTTC.

This chain uses TRBV27 with TRBJ2-1; possibly TRBD2 for D (5 bases). The CDR3 runs 14 residues. The germline V gene encodes CDR1 MNHEY and CDR2 SMNVEV (reference sequence). V was clipped by 4 bases and J by 1 base, with 8 bases between them. The CDR3: CASSSRGSYNEQFF. CDR3 DNA: TGTGCCAGCAGTTCGAGAGGGTCCTACAATGAGCAGTTCTTC.

The rearrangement joins TRBV7-9 to TRBJ2-1; TRBD2 agrees at 7 bases. The V segment lost 1 base and the J segment 2 bases; nucleotides outside the gene matches: 5. CDR1 is SEHNR and CDR2 is FQNEAQ in the germline V gene (reference sequence). The CDR3 consists of 16 residues. CDR3 in amino acids: CASSLVGAGAYNEQFF. CDR3 nucleotide sequence: TGTGCCAGCAGCTTAGTTGGCGCGGGAGCCTACAATGAGCAGTTCTTC.

The V call is TRBV10-3, the J call TRBJ2-2; TRBD2 is a possible D gene (6 bases). V was cut by 6 bases and J by 4 bases, with 18 bases left in between. The CDR3 spans 16 residues. Germline loops: CDR1 ENHRY, CDR2 SYGVKD. As DNA, the CDR3 is TGTGCCATCAGAAAAGACACCGGAGGGTCCACCGGGGAGCTGTTTTTT. Its protein product is CAIRKDTGGSTGELFF.

This clone was seen only a few times. This chain connects TRBV7-9 to TRBJ1-2, with D unresolved. Germline V gene lookup returns CDR1 SEHNR and CDR2 FQNEAQ (reference sequence). The CDR3 is 11 amino acids. The germline V and J ends were trimmed by 3 bases and 4 bases, with 3 bases remaining between them. The CDR3 loop reads CASSFTYGYTF. The CDR3 region has the DNA TGTGCCAGCAGCTTTACCTATGGCTACACCTTC. Based on the CDR3 plus reference TRBV7-9 and TRBJ1-2, the full variable domain is DTGVSQNPRHKITKRGQNVTFRCDPISEHNRLYWYRQTLGQGPEFLTYFQNEAQLEKSRLLSDRFSAERPKGSFSTLEIQRTEQGDSAMYLCASSFTYGYTFGSGTRLTVV.

This clone was found a few times. For the CDR3, the DNA is TGTGCCAGCAGCGCCTCTGACAGGGTCTCCTACAATGAGCAGTTCTTC. Its protein product is CASSASDRVSYNEQFF. The chain uses TRBV9 and TRBJ2-1; 7 nucleotides agree with TRBD1. Germline V gene sequence: CDR1 SGDLS, CDR2 YYNGEE. V lost 3 bases and J lost 0; bases outside the gene matches: 6. The CDR3 sequence is 16 residues long.

The chain uses TRBV5-6 and TRBJ2-7, with 7 bases matching TRBD1. Germline V lookup: CDR1 SGHDT, CDR2 YYEEEE. Trimming cost V 6 bases and J 2 bases; bases outside gene matches: 8. The CDR3 covers 14 residues. In nucleotides, the CDR3 is TGTGCCAGCACCACGGGACAGAGTCCCTACGAGCAGTACTTC. It specifies CASTTGQSPYEQYF.

The chain carries TRBV30 and TRBJ1-2, with D unclear. Germline assignment: CDR1 GTSNPN and CDR2 SVGIG (reference sequence). V gave up 2 bases and J gave up 6 bases, with 13 bases separating them. CDR3 length: 13 residues. The CDR3 protein is CAWSLVAANGYTF. CDR3 sequence (DNA): TGTGCCTGGAGTTTGGTCGCGGCTAATGGCTACACCTTC. The full variable domain, rest sourced from reference TRBV30 and TRBJ1-2, is SQTIHQWPATLVQPVGSPLSLECTVEGTSNPNLYWYRQAAGRGLQLLFYSVGIGQISSEVPQNLSASRPQDRQFILSSKKLLLSDSGFYLCAWSLVAANGYTFGSGTRLTVV.

This clone occurred once. This sequence joins TRBV19 and TRBJ2-1; weak D call: TRBD2 (6 bases). The germline V gene encodes CDR1 LNHDA and CDR2 SQIVND (reference sequence). V lost 8 bases and J 12 bases, leaving 17 bases between the germline ends. This CDR3 is 12 amino acids long. CDR3 in DNA: TGTGCCAGTCAAACACCGGAGGGCCCGCAGTTCTTC. It is translated as CASQTPEGPQFF.

This clone was seen a few times. CDR3 nucleotides: TGTGCCAGCAGGGCCGGGGTAGGGGGCACTGAAGCTTTCTTT. Translating it yields CASRAGVGGTEAFF. The chain couples TRBV7-9 to TRBJ1-1, with D perhaps matching TRBD1 (6 bases). V was cut by 6 bases and J by 4 bases, with 15 bases left in between. Germline assignment: CDR1 SEHNR and CDR2 FQNEAQ (reference sequence). This CDR3 comprises 14 residues.